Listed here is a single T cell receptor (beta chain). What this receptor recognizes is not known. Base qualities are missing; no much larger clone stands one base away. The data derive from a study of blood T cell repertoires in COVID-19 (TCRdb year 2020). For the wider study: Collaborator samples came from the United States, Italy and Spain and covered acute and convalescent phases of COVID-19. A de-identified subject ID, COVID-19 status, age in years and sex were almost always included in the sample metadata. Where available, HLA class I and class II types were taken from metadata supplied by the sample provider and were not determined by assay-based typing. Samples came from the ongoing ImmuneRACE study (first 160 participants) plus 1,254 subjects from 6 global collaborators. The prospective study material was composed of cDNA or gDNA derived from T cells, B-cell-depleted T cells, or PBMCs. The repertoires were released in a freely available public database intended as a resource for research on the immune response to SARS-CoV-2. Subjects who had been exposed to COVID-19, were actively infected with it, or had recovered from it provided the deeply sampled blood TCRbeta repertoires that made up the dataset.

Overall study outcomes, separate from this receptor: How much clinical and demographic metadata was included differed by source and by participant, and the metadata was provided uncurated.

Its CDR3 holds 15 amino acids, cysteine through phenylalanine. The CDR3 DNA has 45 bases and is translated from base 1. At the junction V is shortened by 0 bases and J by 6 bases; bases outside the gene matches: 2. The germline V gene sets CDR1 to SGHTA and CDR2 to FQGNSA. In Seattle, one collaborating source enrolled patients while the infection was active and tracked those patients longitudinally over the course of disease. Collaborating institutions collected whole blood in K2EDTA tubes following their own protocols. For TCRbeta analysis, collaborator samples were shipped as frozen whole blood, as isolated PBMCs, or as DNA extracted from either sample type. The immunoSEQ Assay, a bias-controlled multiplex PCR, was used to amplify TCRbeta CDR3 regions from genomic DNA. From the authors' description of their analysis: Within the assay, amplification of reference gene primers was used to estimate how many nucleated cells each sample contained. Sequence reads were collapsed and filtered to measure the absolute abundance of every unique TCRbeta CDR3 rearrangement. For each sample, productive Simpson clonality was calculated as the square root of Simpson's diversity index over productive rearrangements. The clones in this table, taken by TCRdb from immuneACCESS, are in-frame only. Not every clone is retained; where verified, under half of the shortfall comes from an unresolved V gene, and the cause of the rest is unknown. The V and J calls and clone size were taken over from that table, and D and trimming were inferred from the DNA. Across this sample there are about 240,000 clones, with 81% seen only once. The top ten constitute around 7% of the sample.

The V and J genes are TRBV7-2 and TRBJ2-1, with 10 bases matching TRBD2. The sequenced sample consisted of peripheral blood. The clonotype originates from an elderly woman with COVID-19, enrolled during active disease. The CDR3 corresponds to CASSLALAGVNEQFF. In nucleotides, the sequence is TGTGCCAGCAGCTTAGCGCTAGCGGGAGTCAATGAGCAGTTCTTC.